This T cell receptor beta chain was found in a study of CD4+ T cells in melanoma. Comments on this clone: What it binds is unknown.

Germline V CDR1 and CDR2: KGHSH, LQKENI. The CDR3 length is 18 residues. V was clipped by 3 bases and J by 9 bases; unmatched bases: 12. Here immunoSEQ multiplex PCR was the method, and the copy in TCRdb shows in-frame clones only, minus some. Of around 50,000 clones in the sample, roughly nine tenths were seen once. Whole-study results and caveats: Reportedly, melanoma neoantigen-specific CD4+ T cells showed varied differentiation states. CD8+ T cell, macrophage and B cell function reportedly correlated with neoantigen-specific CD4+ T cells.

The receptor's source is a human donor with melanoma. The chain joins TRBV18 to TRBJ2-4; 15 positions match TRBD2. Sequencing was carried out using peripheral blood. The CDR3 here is CASSPTWTSGGALGIQYF. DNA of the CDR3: TGTGCCAGCTCACCGACCTGGACTAGCGGGGGGGCATTAGGCATTCAGTACTTC.